The 2 T cell receptor beta chains below all came from one sample that was sequenced in a study of blood T cell repertoires in COVID-19. Here immunoSEQ multiplex PCR was the method, and the copy in TCRdb shows in-frame clones only, minus some. The repertoire holds around 330,000 clones, with 85% as singletons. The sequencing sample was made of PBMCs or T cells enriched from blood (not recorded which). Receptor source: a woman in her 30s who had been exposed to COVID-19.

The J gene is TRBJ1-4, the V gene TRBV2; 7 nucleotides agree with TRBD1. Germline V gene data show CDR1 as SNHLY and CDR2 as FYNNEI. There are 17 residues in the CDR3. V shed 0 bases, J shed 3 bases, and the junction held 7 bases outside the gene matches. The DNA for the CDR3 is TGTGCCAGCAGTGAAGCAGCAAGGGGGCTGGCTAATGAAAAACTGTTTTTT. This codes for CASSEAARGLANEKLFF.

As regards this clone: Mismatch with germline at one junction end may stem from a read error. V usage is TRBV6-1 and J usage is TRBJ2-3; D is ambiguous. Germline CDR1 and CDR2: MNHNS and SASEGT. The CDR3 has 15 amino acids. The CDR3 DNA reads as TGTGCCAGCAGTGAAGCGGCCCTAGGTGTTGATAAGCAGTATTTT. It codes for CASSEAALGVDKQYF.